Below are 15 T cell receptor beta chains sequenced from a single sample in a study of T cells after yellow fever vaccination. TCRdb re-analysed the 5' RACE reads in MiXCR, keeping a single row per CDR3 protein. The sample yields around 310,000 distinct CDR3 sequences, roughly 3.5% seen once. Sample: PBMCs, taken on the day of the yellow fever booster vaccination. These receptors were collected from a man aged 18 to 29 who received the YFV17D yellow fever vaccine.

This clonotype occurred many times. In DNA form, the CDR3 reads TGTGCCAGCAGCCTGAGACTAGCGGGGGATTCCTACGAGCAGTACTTC. It specifies CASSLRLAGDSYEQYF. The V gene is TRBV11-2, the J gene TRBJ2-7; the match to TRBD2 covers 12 bases. CDR1 is SGHAT, CDR2 FQNNGV, per germline. V shed 5 bases and J 1 base; nucleotides not matched to a gene: 6. This CDR3 is built from 16 residues.

In its sample, this clonotype was seen many times. The chain carries TRBV6-2 or TRBV6-3 and TRBJ2-1, with 7 bases that match TRBD2. The germline V gene encodes CDR1 MNHEY and CDR2 SVGEGT. CDR3 length equals 16 residues. After removal of 5 bases from V and 7 bases from J, the junction contained 14 bases not matched to a gene. The CDR3 is CASSDAGASGKNEQFF. For the CDR3, the DNA is TGTGCCAGCAGTGACGCCGGGGCTAGCGGCAAGAATGAGCAGTTCTTC.

This clonotype was detected a few times. The chain combines TRBV5-4 with TRBJ2-7; 13 nucleotides match TRBD2. The CDR3 runs 18 residues. J gave up 0 bases and V 4 bases, and 10 bases lay outside the gene matches. Germline CDR1 and CDR2: SGHNT and YYREEE (reference sequence). CDR3 DNA: TGTGCCAGCAGCAAAAGACTAGCGGGGGGTACGAGCTCCTACGAGCAGTACTTC. Its protein product is CASSKRLAGGTSSYEQYF.

This clonotype was detected a few times. The chain couples TRBV5-1 to TRBJ2-5; 9 positions agree with TRBD1. The CDR3 spans 15 residues. J lost 5 bases, V lost 3 bases, and 8 bases had no gene match. Germline CDR1 and CDR2: SGHRS and YFSETQ. As DNA, the CDR3 is TGCGCCAGCAGCTCAGGGACAGGGTCGGAGGAGACCCAGTACTTC. This encodes CASSSGTGSEETQYF.

The chain carries TRBV11-2 and TRBJ2-1; 8 nucleotides match TRBD2. The CDR3 extends over 15 amino acids. The germline V gene has CDR1 SGHAT and CDR2 FQNNGV. V lost 2 bases to trimming and J lost 4 bases; unmatched junction nucleotides: 4. For the CDR3, the DNA is TGTGCCAGCAGCTTATTCAGCGGGGGATACAATGAGCAGTTCTTC. This translates into CASSLFSGGYNEQFF.

In this sample, this clonotype turned up many times. This sequence joins TRBV7-2 and TRBJ2-5; D is perhaps TRBD1 (6 bases). Germline CDR1 SGHTA, CDR2 FQGNSA. The CDR3 extends over 17 amino acids. V was cut by 5 bases and J by 2 bases, with 21 bases left in between. CDR3 sequence: CASSPQDRSLTQETQYF. DNA of the CDR3: TGTGCCAGCAGCCCACAAGACAGGTCCCTGACGCAAGAGACCCAGTACTTC. Supplemented by reference TRBV7-2 and TRBJ2-5, the full variable domain reads GAGVSQSPSNKVTEKGKDVELRCDPISGHTALYWYRQSLGQGLEFLIYFQGNSAPDKSGLPSDRFSAERTGGSVSTLTIQRTQQEDSAVYLCASSPQDRSLTQETQYFGPGTRLLVL.

Only a few counts were recorded for this clonotype. The chain carries TRBV5-1 and TRBJ1-1; 7 nucleotides align to TRBD1. Germline V gene lookup returns CDR1 SGHRS and CDR2 YFSETQ. This CDR3 is built from 16 residues. The junction had 18 bases not matched to a gene; V was cut back by 10 bases and J by 3 bases. The CDR3: CASQRGGSGGDTEAFF. The CDR3, as DNA: TGCGCCTCCCAAAGGGGGGGTTCAGGGGGAGACACTGAAGCTTTCTTT.

J is TRBJ2-5 and V is TRBV6-2 or TRBV6-3; TRBD1 matches 7 bases. The CDR3 consists of 12 residues. J lost 3 bases, V lost 7 bases, and 2 bases had no gene match. CDR1 and CDR2 (germline): MNHEY, SVGEGT. CDR3 DNA: TGTGCCAGCACCGGGACAGAAGAGACCCAGTACTTC. It is translated as CASTGTEETQYF.

This clonotype was detected ten times or more. V and J are TRBV4-3 and TRBJ2-4; the D gene is possibly TRBD1 (6 bases). CDR1 and CDR2 (germline): LGHNA, YSLEER. V dropped 0 bases and J dropped 7 bases, with 10 bases sitting between them. The CDR3 is 14 amino acids. This chain's CDR3 is CASSQEQQGNIQYF. CDR3 DNA: TGCGCCAGCAGCCAAGAGCAACAGGGTAACATTCAGTACTTC.

This clonotype was picked up many times. The J gene is TRBJ2-1, the V gene TRBV11-2; TRBD2 is a possible D gene (6 bases). The CDR3 is 15 amino acids. Germline V CDR1 and CDR2: SGHAT, FQNNGV. V lost 3 bases, J lost 3 bases, and 12 bases lay in between. As DNA, the CDR3 is TGTGCCAGCAGCTTTACTAGCTCTCGCTACAATGAGCAGTTCTTC. Its protein product is CASSFTSSRYNEQFF.

This clonotype came up a few times. This chain connects TRBV3-1 to TRBJ2-2, with D perhaps being TRBD1 or TRBD2 (5 bases each). Trimming removed 2 bases from V and 2 bases from J, with 12 bases in between. Germline CDR1 and CDR2: LGHDT and YNNKEL (reference sequence). This CDR3 spans 16 amino acids. The DNA for the CDR3 is TGTGCCAGCAGCCAATCCGGGGCTCATAACACCGGGGAGCTGTTTTTT. Encoded protein: CASSQSGAHNTGELFF.

This clonotype came up many times. The V and J genes are TRBV12-3 or TRBV12-4 and TRBJ2-5; 7 bases align to TRBD1. The V gene end was trimmed by 5 bases and the J gene end by 5 bases; junction bases not matched to a gene: 5. This CDR3 contains 13 residues. The CDR3 spells CASSVQGRETQYF. CDR3 nucleotide sequence: TGTGCCAGCAGTGTACAGGGGCGGGAGACCCAGTACTTC.

This clonotype was seen repeatedly, ten times or more. The chain has TRBV7-3 and TRBJ2-3; 13 bases map to TRBD2. CDR1 and CDR2 from the germline V gene are SGHTA and FQGTGA. The CDR3 covers 18 residues. V shed 6 bases and J 0 bases; nucleotides not matched to a gene: 9. The CDR3 coding sequence is TGTGCCAGCAGTAACGGACTAGCGGGGGATTCTAGCACAGATACGCAGTATTTT. Encoded protein: CASSNGLAGDSSTDTQYF.

This clonotype appeared many times. This sequence joins TRBV28 and TRBJ2-3, with 7 bases that match TRBD1. V lost 5 bases, J lost 0 bases, and 8 bases stayed unmatched. The germline V gene has CDR1 MDHEN and CDR2 SYDVKM. The CDR3 contains 16 residues. The CDR3 DNA sequence: TGTGCCAGCAGTGAACCTGGGACAGCTAGCACAGATACGCAGTATTTT. It specifies CASSEPGTASTDTQYF.

Many counts were recorded for this clonotype. The chain joins TRBV11-2 to TRBJ2-1, with D unclear. Germline loops: CDR1 SGHAT, CDR2 FQNNGV. The CDR3 extends over 14 amino acids. The V gene lost 1 base and the J gene lost 4 bases, with 8 bases spanning the gap. CDR3: CASSLGTLYNEQFF. The DNA for the CDR3 is TGTGCCAGCAGCTTAGGAACGCTATACAATGAGCAGTTCTTC.